Below, 26 T cell receptor beta chains from the same sample are listed, as sequenced in a study of response to subunit inactivated influenza vaccine. TCRdb re-called the RT-PCR reads with MiXCR, one entry per CDR3 protein. Seen here are about 540,000 distinct CDR3 sequences, 13% to 15% observed once, and the top ten hold 8.5% to 14%. Sequenced here: PBMCs from blood, sampled roughly 13 days after vaccination. Every receptor here comes from a man aged 50 or older who received an inactivated influenza vaccine.

This clonotype was seen only once. One junction end disagrees with the germline gene, perhaps due to a read error. This sequence joins TRBV7-9 and TRBJ2-5; D unresolved. Germline V gene lookup returns CDR1 SEHNR and CDR2 FQNEAQ (reference sequence). This CDR3 contains 16 residues. CDR3 bases: TGCGCCAGCAGCTTAGTTGGTGAGACTGCCCAAGAGACCCAGTACTTC. Encoded protein: CASSLVGETAQETQYF.

There are a few counts of this clonotype. The chain links TRBV20-1 to TRBJ2-7, with 7 bases lining up with TRBD2. The germline gives CDR1 DFQATT, CDR2 SNEGSKA (reference sequence). V shed 2 bases and J 2 bases; nucleotides not matched to a gene: 6. The CDR3 has 14 residues. The CDR3 loop reads CSARQLAKTYEQYF. The CDR3 DNA follows: TGCAGTGCTAGACAACTAGCGAAGACCTACGAGCAGTACTTC.

The table lists this clonotype with a few counts. The chain recombines TRBV6-1 with TRBJ2-1; 7 nucleotides line up with TRBD1. The germline V gene has CDR1 MNHNS and CDR2 SASEGT. Trimming at V came to 6 bases and at J to 6 bases, leaving 17 bases not matched to a gene. The CDR3 spans 17 residues. The DNA for the CDR3 is TGTGCCAGCAGCCGCTGGGACAGTAGAAAGTGGGGCAATGAGCAGTTCTTC. Its protein product is CASSRWDSRKWGNEQFF.

The chain has TRBV6-5 and TRBJ2-1; 10 nucleotides agree with TRBD2. Trimming took 4 bases from V and 0 from J; bases not matched to a gene: 6. There are 17 residues in the CDR3. CDR1 and CDR2 (germline): MNHEY, SVGAGI. The CDR3 reads CASSWTSGGSSYNEQFF. In nucleotides, the CDR3 is TGTGCCAGCAGTTGGACTAGCGGAGGAAGCTCCTACAATGAGCAGTTCTTC.

This clonotype has only a few counts. This chain uses TRBV6-5 with TRBJ1-2; TRBD1 matches 9 bases. Trimming removed 1 base from V and 4 bases from J; junction bases left unmatched: 4. Germline V CDR1 and CDR2: MNHEY, SVGAGI. This CDR3 is built from 15 residues. The DNA for the CDR3 is TGTGCCAGCAGTTACTTGGGGACAGGGCTCTATGGCTACACCTTC. Its protein product is CASSYLGTGLYGYTF.

This clonotype was detected a few times. V and J are TRBV6-2 or TRBV6-3 and TRBJ2-2, with D possibly being TRBD1 (5 bases). Trimming cost V 5 bases and J 3 bases, with 10 bases left between them. The CDR3 extends over 14 amino acids. Germline V CDR1 and CDR2: MNHEY, SVGEGT. The CDR3: CASSDRKDTGELFF. The CDR3 DNA is TGTGCCAGCAGTGACAGAAAAGACACCGGGGAGCTGTTTTTT.

CDR3 DNA sequence: TGCGCCAGCAGCCAGGGACAGGGGGCGAATTCACCCCTCCACTTT. This encodes CASSQGQGANSPLHF. The V call is TRBV4-3, the J call TRBJ1-6, with TRBD1 identical over 12 bases. The CDR3 is 15 amino acids. Unmatched junction bases numbered 1, after V lost 3 bases and J lost 7 bases. Germline CDR1 and CDR2: LGHNA and YSLEER.

This clonotype has more than one count but fewer than ten. The gene calls are TRBV7-9 and TRBJ1-2; 8 bases map to TRBD1. After removal of 4 bases from V and 3 bases from J, the junction contained 10 bases not matched to a gene. From germline, CDR1 is SEHNR and CDR2 FQNEAQ (reference sequence). The CDR3 totals 16 residues. CDR3 coding DNA: TGTGCCAGCAGCTACTCCAGGGGGCGCGGGGACTATGGCTACACCTTC. Amino acid sequence: CASSYSRGRGDYGYTF.

The chain joins TRBV5-1 to TRBJ2-3; TRBD1 might be the D (6 bases). Trimming shortened V by 4 bases and J by 0 bases, and 9 bases separated the two germline ends. This CDR3 region has 14 residues. Germline lookup yields CDR1 SGHRS and CDR2 YFSETQ. CDR3 DNA: TGCGCCAGCAGCACAGGACAGAGCACAGATACGCAGTATTTT. This codes for CASSTGQSTDTQYF.

This clonotype was counted between two and nine times. The chain joins TRBV29-1 to TRBJ2-5; D remains unclear. This CDR3 region has 13 residues. V lost 5 bases to trimming and J lost 2 bases, with 12 bases between them. Germline V lookup: CDR1 SQVTM, CDR2 ANQGSEA. CDR3 residues: CSVSGRLQETQYF. The CDR3, as DNA: TGCAGCGTTTCGGGTAGGCTGCAAGAGACCCAGTACTTC.

The sample holds a few counts of this clonotype. The chain uses TRBV6-5 and TRBJ1-5; TRBD1 is a possible D gene (6 bases). Deletions cut 2 bases from V and 0 bases from J, with 11 bases between. The length of the CDR3 is 16 residues. The germline gives CDR1 MNHEY, CDR2 SVGAGI. CDR3 region: CASSYPDRYSNQPQHF. In DNA form, the CDR3 reads TGTGCCAGCAGTTACCCGGACAGATATAGCAATCAGCCCCAGCATTTT.

This clonotype was picked up a small number of times. The chain uses TRBV14 and TRBJ1-4; D might be TRBD1 (6 bases). CDR3 length equals 15 residues. V lost 2 bases and J lost 3, with 10 bases in between. The germline CDR1 and CDR2 sequences are SGHDN and FVKESK. CDR3 sequence reads: CASSQRGAANEKLFF. The CDR3 DNA reads as TGTGCCAGCAGCCAAAGGGGGGCGGCTAATGAAAAACTGTTTTTT.

The chain has TRBV2 and TRBJ2-5, with 7 bases identical to TRBD2. The CDR3 runs to 11 residues. After removal of 4 bases from V and 7 bases from J, the junction contained 0 bases not matched to a gene. CDR1 SNHLY and CDR2 FYNNEI come from the germline V gene. The CDR3, as DNA: TGTGCCAGCAGTGCGGGGGGGACCCAGTACTTC. It codes for CASSAGGTQYF.

Only a few counts were recorded for this clonotype. This chain links TRBV14 with TRBJ2-1; maybe TRBD2 (5 bases). V was cut by 4 bases and J by 4 bases, with 17 bases left in between. Germline V gene data show CDR1 as SGHDN and CDR2 as FVKESK. This CDR3 spans 16 amino acids. CDR3: CASSLPRYAGYNEQFF. As DNA, the CDR3 is TGTGCCAGCAGCCTCCCTAGGTACGCGGGTTACAATGAGCAGTTCTTC.

This clonotype has ten or more counts. This chain uses TRBV5-6 with TRBJ2-6; no clear D. Trimming left V 5 bases short and J 1 base short, with 22 bases between. The V gene's germline CDR1 is SGHDT and CDR2 YYEEEE. The CDR3 contains 19 residues. CDR3 sequence (DNA): TGTGCCAGCAGTCACCTTCCGAACAGCCGCCTATCTGGGGCCAACGTCCTGACTTTC. The encoded protein is CASSHLPNSRLSGANVLTF.

The V call is TRBV29-1, the J call TRBJ2-1, with TRBD2 identical over 11 bases. There are 16 residues in the CDR3. V trimming: 0 bases; J trimming: 4 bases; junction bases outside the gene matches: 5. Germline CDR1 and CDR2: SQVTM and ANQGSEA. The CDR3 region is CSVEDLGTSGYNEQFF. The CDR3, as DNA: TGCAGCGTTGAAGATCTTGGGACTAGCGGATACAATGAGCAGTTCTTC.

The rearrangement uses TRBV12-3 or TRBV12-4 and TRBJ2-1; 9 nucleotides align to TRBD2. This CDR3 is 16 amino acids long. With V trimmed by 1 base and J by 4 bases, 5 bases remained unmatched. CDR3 loop: CASSLVREGKYNEQFF. DNA for the CDR3: TGTGCCAGCAGTTTAGTGCGGGAGGGGAAATACAATGAGCAGTTCTTC.

The V gene is TRBV5-1, the J gene TRBJ2-5; the D is unclear. The CDR3 is made up of 14 amino acids. CDR1 and CDR2 from the germline V gene are SGHRS and YFSETQ. V was shortened by 4 bases and J by 3 bases, with 13 bases between the two germline ends. CDR3 nucleotides: TGCGCCAGCAGCGCCGGACCGCCTGAAGAGACCCAGTACTTC. Translated, it gives CASSAGPPEETQYF.

In regard to this clonotype: A junction boundary mismatches the germline segment, possibly from a read error. V is TRBV3-1 and J is TRBJ1-1; D not certain. From germline, CDR1 is LGHDT and CDR2 YNNKEL (reference sequence). The CDR3 has 13 residues. The CDR3 nucleotides read TGTGCCAGCAGCCAAGATCATAGGGAGCAGCGGTTTTTT. Its translation: CASSQDHREQRFF.

This clonotype was counted a few times. V is TRBV7-6 and J is TRBJ2-1, with 9 bases matching TRBD2. The germline gives CDR1 SGHVS, CDR2 FNYEAQ. The V segment lost 5 bases and the J segment 3 bases; nucleotides outside the gene matches: 5. CDR3 size: 15 residues. The DNA of the CDR3 is TGTGCCAGCAGCCCCTTAGCGGGAGACTACAATGAGCAGTTCTTC. Amino acids: CASSPLAGDYNEQFF.

This rearrangement joins TRBV15 to TRBJ2-7, with a tentative D call TRBD1 (6 bases). The V end lost 3 bases, the J end lost 4 bases, and 16 bases lay between the germline ends. Per germline, CDR1 LNHNV and CDR2 YYDKDF (reference sequence). This CDR3 spans 15 amino acids. CDR3 in amino acids: CATSREQGPSYEQYF. The CDR3 nucleotides are TGTGCCACCAGCAGGGAACAGGGCCCCTCTTACGAGCAGTACTTC.

This clonotype was seen only a few times. The V call is TRBV6-2 or TRBV6-3, the J call TRBJ2-2; D is possibly TRBD2 (6 bases). In germline, CDR1 is MNHEY, CDR2 SVGEGT. Trimming took off 2 bases at V and 4 bases at J, with 11 bases between the two ends. The CDR3 spans 15 residues. CDR3 DNA sequence: TGTGCCAGCAGTTACGAGGTAGCGGCCACCGGGGAGCTGTTTTTT. This encodes CASSYEVAATGELFF.

This chain connects TRBV6-2 or TRBV6-3 to TRBJ1-5, with D possibly being TRBD1 (6 bases). Deletions cut 6 bases from V and 3 bases from J, with 12 bases between. The CDR3 loop spans 14 amino acids. Germline-derived CDR1 and CDR2 are MNHEY and SVGEGT. The CDR3 bases are TGTGCCAGCAGGCTAGGGGGGACCAATCAGCCCCAGCATTTT. Translated: CASRLGGTNQPQHF.

In its sample, this clonotype was seen a few times. The chain links TRBV20-1 to TRBJ1-2; D might be TRBD1 (6 bases). CDR3 length: 14 residues. The V gene's germline CDR1 is DFQATT and CDR2 SNEGSKA (reference sequence). V was cut by 3 bases and J by 7 bases, with 18 bases left in between. The DNA of the CDR3 is TGCAGTGCTAGTGCTCAGGGGAGTAGGTCTGGCTACACCTTC. It yields the protein CSASAQGSRSGYTF.

The chain carries TRBV5-1 and TRBJ1-1; the D gene is possibly TRBD1 (6 bases). This CDR3 has 14 amino acids. The germline V gene has CDR1 SGHRS and CDR2 YFSETQ. Trimming removed 4 bases at V and 10 bases at J, with 20 bases between. CDR3 bases: TGCGCCAGCAGCGTCGGGGGCCCTTCGGTGGGAGCTTTCTTT. It translates to CASSVGGPSVGAFF. Full variable domain (rest looked up from reference TRBV5-1 and TRBJ1-1): KAGVTQTPRYLIKTRGQQVTLSCSPISGHRSVSWYQQTPGQGLQFLFEYFSETQRNKGNFPGRFSGRQFSNSRSEMNVSTLELGDSALYLCASSVGGPSVGAFFGQGTRLTVV.

This clonotype was found a few times. The chain combines TRBV7-9 with TRBJ2-1, with D possibly TRBD1 on 6 matching bases. Between the trimmed V and J ends, which lost 5 bases and 3 bases, there was a span of 11 bases. Germline loops: CDR1 SEHNR, CDR2 FQNEAQ (reference sequence). The CDR3 is 14 amino acids. CDR3 DNA sequence: TGTGCCAGCAGCCCAGGACAGTTCTACAATGAGCAGTTCTTC. It yields the protein CASSPGQFYNEQFF.